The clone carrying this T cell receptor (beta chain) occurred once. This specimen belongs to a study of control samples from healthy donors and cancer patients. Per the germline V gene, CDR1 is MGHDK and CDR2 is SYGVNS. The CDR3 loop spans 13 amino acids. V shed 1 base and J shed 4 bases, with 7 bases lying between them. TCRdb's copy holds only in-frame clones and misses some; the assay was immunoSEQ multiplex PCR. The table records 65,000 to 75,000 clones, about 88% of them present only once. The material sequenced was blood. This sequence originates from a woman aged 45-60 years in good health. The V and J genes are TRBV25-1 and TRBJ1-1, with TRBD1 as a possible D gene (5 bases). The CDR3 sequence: CASSEFQGTEAFF. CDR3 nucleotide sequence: TGTGCCAGCAGTGAATTTCAGGGCACTGAAGCTTTCTTT.